This T cell receptor (beta chain) was found in a study of shared clonotypes between healthy human individuals. Investigators divided CD4+ cells into CD45RA+ naive and CD45RA-negative memory subsets. Genomic DNA belonging to each subset was distributed in equal measure over several immunoSEQ plates. Using around 200 ng DNA, approximately 30,000 T cell genomes, the sorted-subset replicate PCRs were run. Clones were sequenced by immunoSEQ multiplex PCR, and TCRdb holds only the in-frame ones, with some missing. The table lists 2 million to 2.5 million clones, 95% of them singletons. CDR1 is SGDLS and CDR2 is YYNGEE in the germline V gene. The CDR3 contains 16 residues. V was pared by 0 bases and J by 0 bases, with 11 bases between.

The sample taken for sequencing was naive CD4+ T cells sorted from blood. As for subset: CD45RA+ positively selected. The V gene is TRBV9, the J gene TRBJ2-3; D perhaps matches TRBD1 (5 bases). This sequence originates from a man aged 18-30 years in good health. The CDR3 DNA sequence: TGTGCCAGCAGCGTAGAGACAGCTCTTAGCACAGATACGCAGTATTTT. Translating it yields CASSVETALSTDTQYF.